Listed here are 23 T cell receptor beta chains from one sample, sequenced in a study of T cell repertoires in cytomegalovirus infection (dated by TCRdb to the late 2010s). Read against the paper, the sample's treatment or condition label means: in vitro stimulation with specific CMV peptide epitopes to enrich CMV-specific T cells. The instrument given in TCRdb is Illumina HiSeq 1500. TCRdb reran the public reads through fastp at Q25 and MiXCR, keeping productive beta chains. Merged by CDR3 protein, the rows form single entries marked with the most common genes and DNA. The sample table holds some 800,000 distinct CDR3 sequences, of which almost 30% were seen once. The ten largest clones add up to over 10% of the sample. Antigen specificity for these receptors is unknown. Sequencing was performed on cultured CD8+ T cells from PBMCs, taken from culture after CMV antigen stimulation. The receptors originated from a human donor in good health (CMV status not recorded). Some clones in this sample may be carry-over from other donors' samples.

V usage is TRBV6-5 and J usage is TRBJ2-7; unclear D gene. Per the germline V gene, CDR1 is MNHEY and CDR2 is SVGAGI. The CDR3 totals 13 residues. Deletions cut 4 bases from V and 1 base from J, with 8 bases between. CDR3 amino acids: CASSFSESYEQYF. The DNA for the CDR3 is TGTGCCAGCAGTTTCTCTGAGTCCTACGAGCAGTACTTC.

V gene TRBV27 combines with J gene TRBJ2-1; no definite D call. The CDR3 is made up of 21 amino acids. With 5 bases removed from V and 0 bases from J, the gap between germline ends came to 29 bases. The germline gives CDR1 MNHEY, CDR2 SMNVEV (reference sequence). CDR3 amino acids: CASSPYGPAPPLNLSYNEQFF. The CDR3, as DNA: TGTGCCAGCAGTCCGTACGGACCCGCACCCCCCTTAAACCTCTCCTACAATGAGCAGTTCTTC.

This clonotype was picked up a small number of times. This chain links TRBV6-1 with TRBJ2-1; TRBD2 might be the D (6 bases). Trimming cost V 7 bases and J 8 bases, with 15 bases left between them. CDR1 and CDR2 (germline): MNHNS, SASEGT. The CDR3 has 13 residues. The CDR3 reads CASTDGGGYEQFF. The CDR3 DNA reads TGTGCCAGCACCGACGGGGGTGGCTATGAGCAGTTCTTC.

This clonotype has just a few counts. The chain combines TRBV28 with TRBJ2-1; D call uncertain. This CDR3 comprises 16 residues. V was shortened by 5 bases and J by 4 bases, with 18 bases between the two germline ends. Germline V gene data show CDR1 as MDHEN and CDR2 as SYDVKM. The CDR3 is CASSPYRELLYNEQFF. In nucleotides, the CDR3 is TGTGCCAGCAGTCCCTATAGAGAGCTCCTATACAATGAGCAGTTCTTC.

The sample holds one count of this clonotype. This chain uses TRBV14 with TRBJ1-1; TRBD1 is a possible D gene (5 bases). Germline CDR1 SGHDN, CDR2 FVKESK. The CDR3 totals 15 residues. The germline V and J ends were trimmed by 4 bases and 0 bases, with 12 bases remaining between them. The CDR3: CASSPGRRMNTEAFF. The CDR3 region has the DNA TGTGCCAGCAGCCCGGGACGGCGAATGAACACTGAAGCTTTCTTT.

This clonotype appeared a few times. The chain links TRBV7-4 to TRBJ1-5; D perhaps matches TRBD1 (5 bases). The germline V gene encodes CDR1 SGHVT and CDR2 SQSDAQ. The CDR3 covers 15 residues. V lost 5 bases and J lost 5, with 16 bases in between. This CDR3 reads CASSALGGGDQPQHF. The CDR3 DNA follows: TGTGCCAGCAGCGCCCTCGGGGGAGGGGATCAGCCCCAGCATTTT.

This clonotype was seen at least ten times. This chain uses TRBV7-6 with TRBJ1-1; D is uncertain. The CDR3 contains 13 residues. The ends were cut back, 10 bases at V and 0 bases at J, with 12 bases in the middle. Germline CDR1 is SGHVS and CDR2 is FNYEAQ. CDR3: CAISLLVNTEAFF. The CDR3 nucleotides read TGTGCCATTAGCCTTCTTGTGAACACTGAAGCTTTCTTT.

The gene calls are TRBV20-1 and TRBJ1-6, with unresolved D. The germline V gene encodes CDR1 DFQATT and CDR2 SNEGSKA (reference sequence). The CDR3 is 14 residues long. V lost 0 bases to trimming and J lost 5 bases, with 8 bases between them. The CDR3 loop reads CSARDKLNNSPLHF. The CDR3 region has the DNA TGCAGTGCTAGAGATAAACTGAATAATTCACCCCTCCACTTT.

The chain has TRBV5-1 and TRBJ2-7; no reliable D call. V was pared by 4 bases and J by 5 bases, with 13 bases between. This CDR3 spans 13 amino acids. Germline lookup yields CDR1 SGHRS and CDR2 YFSETQ. CDR3 in DNA: TGCGCCAGCAGCCTTCGGACGGGCAACGAGCAGTACTTC. Its protein is CASSLRTGNEQYF.

V gene TRBV7-6 combines with J gene TRBJ2-5, with D hard to call. The CDR3 is made up of 12 amino acids. Per the germline V gene, CDR1 is SGHVS and CDR2 is FNYEAQ. Deletions cut 7 bases from V and 0 bases from J, with 6 bases between. CDR3 in DNA: TGTGCCAGCACCTTGAACCAAGAGACCCAGTACTTC. Translating it yields CASTLNQETQYF.

There are a few counts of this clonotype. This chain connects TRBV3-1 to TRBJ2-1; perhaps TRBD1 as D (6 bases). The germline V gene has CDR1 LGHDT and CDR2 YNNKEL (reference sequence). V shed 6 bases and J shed 6 bases, with 9 bases lying between them. The CDR3 runs 12 residues. The CDR3 reads CASRQTGNEQFF. The CDR3 region has the DNA TGTGCCAGCAGGCAGACAGGCAATGAGCAGTTCTTC.

This chain connects TRBV10-2 to TRBJ2-7; D gene uncertain. The CDR3 is made up of 14 amino acids. V shed 8 bases and J shed 2 bases, with 16 bases lying between them. Germline V gives CDR1 WSHSY, CDR2 SAAADI. Here the CDR3 DNA reads TGCGCCAGCCGGCCCGAGTCTACTACCTACGAGCAGTACTTC. It yields the protein CASRPESTTYEQYF.

The CDR3 region is CASSLGLRGGLDNEQFF. For the CDR3, the DNA is TGTGCCAGCAGCTTAGGCCTAAGGGGGGGCTTGGACAATGAGCAGTTCTTC. V is TRBV7-9 and J is TRBJ2-1; tentatively, D is TRBD2 (7 bases). Germline V gives CDR1 SEHNR, CDR2 FQNEAQ (reference sequence). Trimming took 1 base from V and 5 from J, leaving 18 bases between them. CDR3 length equals 17 residues. The full variable domain, in which reference TRBV7-9 and TRBJ2-1 provide the parts outside the CDR3, is DTGVSQNPRHKITKRGQNVTFRCDPISEHNRLYWYRQTLGQGPEFLTYFQNEAQLEKSRLLSDRFSAERPKGSFSTLEIQRTEQGDSAMYLCASSLGLRGGLDNEQFFGPGTRLTVL.

This clonotype was counted only a few times. This sequence joins TRBV25-1 and TRBJ1-4; 7 bases are shared with TRBD1. Unmatched junction bases numbered 8, after V lost 4 bases and J lost 0 bases. Germline CDR1 is MGHDK and CDR2 is SYGVNS. This CDR3 spans 17 amino acids. CDR3 loop: CASSGSYQGATNEKLFF. CDR3 coding DNA: TGTGCCAGCAGTGGGTCGTATCAGGGGGCAACTAATGAAAAACTGTTTTTT.

The rearrangement links TRBV9 to TRBJ2-3, with TRBD1 matching over 8 bases. Losses at the gene ends were 0 bases for V and 0 bases for J; bases not matched to a gene: 9. This CDR3 contains 18 residues. Germline CDR1 SGDLS, CDR2 YYNGEE. The CDR3 reads CASSVGGDRGLSTDTQYF. The CDR3 DNA reads as TGTGCCAGCAGCGTAGGAGGAGACAGGGGACTTAGCACAGATACGCAGTATTTT.

This clonotype turned up a few times. The chain links TRBV12-3 or TRBV12-4 to TRBJ2-7; 7 bases map to TRBD1. The ends lost 3 bases at V and 3 bases at J; junction bases unmatched: 11. This CDR3 is 16 amino acids long. CDR3 region: CASSFTSTGSDYEQYF. In nucleotides, the CDR3 is TGTGCCAGCAGTTTCACTTCGACAGGGTCGGACTACGAGCAGTACTTC.

This clonotype was detected only a few times. This sequence joins TRBV6-2 or TRBV6-3 and TRBJ1-6; 7 bases fit TRBD1. J was trimmed by 3 bases and V by 7 bases; bases with no gene match: 12. CDR1 is MNHEY, CDR2 SVGEGT, per germline. CDR3 size: 17 residues. The CDR3 sequence is CASMAGYRGVYNSPLHF. CDR3 in DNA: TGTGCCAGCATGGCGGGATACAGGGGCGTCTATAATTCACCCCTCCACTTT.

This chain links TRBV7-6 with TRBJ2-2, with TRBD2 identical over 7 bases. V dropped 3 bases and J dropped 5; count of bases not matched to a gene: 9. In germline, CDR1 is SGHVS, CDR2 FNYEAQ. The CDR3 sequence is 16 residues long. CDR3 nucleotides: TGTGCCAGCAGCTTCTTACTGGCGGGGGTTACCGGGGAGCTGTTTTTT. The encoded protein is CASSFLLAGVTGELFF.

The chain employs TRBV7-9 and TRBJ1-1; possibly TRBD1 for D (5 bases). The CDR3 is 15 residues long. Deletions cut 5 bases from V and 2 bases from J, with 15 bases between. Germline loops: CDR1 SEHNR, CDR2 FQNEAQ (reference sequence). Here the CDR3 reads CASSPPDRTNTEAFF. The CDR3 DNA reads as TGTGCCAGCAGCCCCCCCGACAGAACCAACACTGAAGCTTTCTTT.

The chain recombines TRBV7-6 with TRBJ2-6; D is possibly TRBD1 (6 bases). V lost 0 bases and J lost 0, with 6 bases in between. CDR3 size: 16 residues. Germline CDR1 reads SGHVS; CDR2 reads FNYEAQ. For the CDR3, the DNA is TGTGCCAGCAGCTTAGCAGGGGGCTCTGGGGCCAACGTCCTGACTTTC. Protein: CASSLAGGSGANVLTF. Variable domain in full (rest from reference TRBV7-6 and TRBJ2-6): GAGVSQSPRYKVTKRGQDVALRCDPISGHVSLYWYRQALGQGPEFLTYFNYEAQQDKSGLPNDRFSAERPEGSISTLTIQRTEQRDSAMYRCASSLAGGSGANVLTFGAGSRLTVL.

This rearrangement joins TRBV2 to TRBJ2-7, with unresolved D. Trimming took 0 bases from V and 6 from J, leaving 6 bases between them. The CDR3 runs to 12 residues. Germline V gene lookup returns CDR1 SNHLY and CDR2 FYNNEI. The CDR3 DNA sequence: TGTGCCAGCAGTGAAGCGCAGACCGAGCAGTACGTC. Protein sequence: CASSEAQTEQYV.

J is TRBJ1-2 and V is TRBV13; unclear D gene. CDR1 is PRHDT, CDR2 FYEKMQ, per germline (reference sequence). Trimming removed 4 bases at V and 8 bases at J, with 17 bases between. The CDR3 loop spans 14 amino acids. CDR3 loop: CASSSGRAVWGYTF. DNA of the CDR3: TGTGCCAGCAGCTCCGGACGAGCTGTATGGGGCTACACCTTC. Variable domain in full (rest from reference TRBV13 and TRBJ1-2): AAGVIQSPRHLIKEKRETATLKCYPIPRHDTVYWYQQGPGQDPQFLISFYEKMQSDKGSIPDRFSAQQFSDYHSELNMSSLELGDSALYFCASSSGRAVWGYTFGSGTRLTVV.

The table lists this clonotype with a few counts. V and J are TRBV7-9 and TRBJ2-7; TRBD2 is a possible D gene (6 bases). The CDR3 is made up of 15 amino acids. CDR1 is SEHNR and CDR2 is FQNEAQ in the germline V gene (reference sequence). Trimming removed 5 bases from V and 4 bases from J, with 18 bases in between. The CDR3 protein is CASSPGGQVLYEQYF. In DNA form, the CDR3 reads TGTGCCAGCAGCCCAGGAGGGCAGGTTTTATACGAGCAGTACTTC.